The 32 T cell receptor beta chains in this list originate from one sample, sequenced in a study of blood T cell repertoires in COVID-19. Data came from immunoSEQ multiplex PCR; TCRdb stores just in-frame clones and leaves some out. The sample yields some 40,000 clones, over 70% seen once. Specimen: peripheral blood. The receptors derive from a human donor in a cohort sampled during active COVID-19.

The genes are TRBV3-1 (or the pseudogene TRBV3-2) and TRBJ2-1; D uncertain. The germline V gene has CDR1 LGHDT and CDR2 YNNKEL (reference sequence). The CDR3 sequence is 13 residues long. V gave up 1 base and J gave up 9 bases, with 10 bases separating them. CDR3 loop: CASSQAQFGEQFF. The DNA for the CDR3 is TGTGCCAGCAGCCAAGCCCAGTTTGGTGAGCAGTTCTTC.

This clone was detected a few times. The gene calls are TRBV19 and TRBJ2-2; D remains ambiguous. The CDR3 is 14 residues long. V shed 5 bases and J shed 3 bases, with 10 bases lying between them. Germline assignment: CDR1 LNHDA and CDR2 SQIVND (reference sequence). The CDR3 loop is CASSQRTDTGELFF. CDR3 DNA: TGTGCCAGTAGTCAACGCACGGACACCGGGGAGCTGTTTTTT.

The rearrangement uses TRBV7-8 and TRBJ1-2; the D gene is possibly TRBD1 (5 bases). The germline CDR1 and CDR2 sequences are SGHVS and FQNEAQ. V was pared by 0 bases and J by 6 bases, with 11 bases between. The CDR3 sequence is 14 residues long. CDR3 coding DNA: TGTGCCAGCAGCTTAGCCAGGGCTACCGATGGCTACACCTTC. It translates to CASSLARATDGYTF.

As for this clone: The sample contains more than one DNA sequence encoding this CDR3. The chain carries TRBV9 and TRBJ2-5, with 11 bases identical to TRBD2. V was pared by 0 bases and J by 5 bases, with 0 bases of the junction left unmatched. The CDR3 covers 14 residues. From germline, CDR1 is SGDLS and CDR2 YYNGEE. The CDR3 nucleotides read TGTGCCAGCAGCGTAGGACTAGCGGGGGAGACCCAGTACTTC. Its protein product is CASSVGLAGETQYF. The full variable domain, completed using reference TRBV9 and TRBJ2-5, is DSGVTQTPKHLITATGQRVTLRCSPRSGDLSVYWYQQSLDQGLQFLIQYYNGEERAKGNILERFSAQQFPDLHSELNLSSLELGDSALYFCASSVGLAGETQYFGPGTRLLVL.

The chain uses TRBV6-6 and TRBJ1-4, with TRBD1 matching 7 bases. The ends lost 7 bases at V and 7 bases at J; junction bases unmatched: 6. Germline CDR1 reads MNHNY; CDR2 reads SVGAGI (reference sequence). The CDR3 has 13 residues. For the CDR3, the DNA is TGTGCCAGCATCAGGGGGTTTCGTGAAAAACTGTTTTTT. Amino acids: CASIRGFREKLFF.

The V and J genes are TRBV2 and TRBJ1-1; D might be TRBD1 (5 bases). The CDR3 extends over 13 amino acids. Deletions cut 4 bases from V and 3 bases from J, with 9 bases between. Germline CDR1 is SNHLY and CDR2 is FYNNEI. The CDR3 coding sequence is TGTGCCAGCAGTGTAAAAGGGGACACTGAAGCTTTCTTT. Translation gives CASSVKGDTEAFF.

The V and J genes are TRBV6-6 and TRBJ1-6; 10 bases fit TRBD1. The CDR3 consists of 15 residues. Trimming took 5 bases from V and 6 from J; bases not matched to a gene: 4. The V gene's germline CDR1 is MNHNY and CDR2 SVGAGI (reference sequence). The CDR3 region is CASSPGQGFNSPLHF. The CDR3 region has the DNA TGTGCCAGCAGTCCGGGACAGGGGTTTAATTCACCCCTCCACTTT.

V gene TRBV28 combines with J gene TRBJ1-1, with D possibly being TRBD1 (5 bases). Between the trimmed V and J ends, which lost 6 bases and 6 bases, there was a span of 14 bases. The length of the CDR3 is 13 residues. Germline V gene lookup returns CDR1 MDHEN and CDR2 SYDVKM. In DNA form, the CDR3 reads TGTGCCAGCAGCCCCGGGGGGTACTCTGAAGCTTTCTTT. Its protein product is CASSPGGYSEAFF.

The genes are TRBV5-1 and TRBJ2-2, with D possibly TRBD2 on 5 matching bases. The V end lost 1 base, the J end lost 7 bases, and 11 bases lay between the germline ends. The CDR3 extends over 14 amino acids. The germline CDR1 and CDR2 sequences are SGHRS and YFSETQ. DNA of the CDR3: TGCGCCAGCAGCTTGTTAGGGAGCGACGGGGAGCTGTTTTTT. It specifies CASSLLGSDGELFF.

CDR3: CASSLEGGRNQPQHF. DNA of the CDR3: TGTGCCAGCAGCTTAGAAGGGGGCAGGAATCAGCCCCAGCATTTT. The genes are TRBV7-2 and TRBJ1-5; 7 nucleotides match TRBD1. Germline CDR1 is SGHTA and CDR2 is FQGNSA. The CDR3 covers 15 residues. Trimming removed 1 base from V and 4 bases from J; junction bases left unmatched: 4.

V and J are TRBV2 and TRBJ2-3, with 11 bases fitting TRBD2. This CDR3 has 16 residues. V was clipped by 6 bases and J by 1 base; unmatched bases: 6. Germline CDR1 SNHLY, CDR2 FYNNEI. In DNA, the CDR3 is TGTGCCAGCAGGGCCGGACTAGCGGGCCGCACAGATACGCAGTATTTT. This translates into CASRAGLAGRTDTQYF.

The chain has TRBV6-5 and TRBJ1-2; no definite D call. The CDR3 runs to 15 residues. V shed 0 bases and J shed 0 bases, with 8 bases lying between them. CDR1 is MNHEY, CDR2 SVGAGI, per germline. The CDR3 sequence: CASSYSSTANYGYTF. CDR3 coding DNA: TGTGCCAGCAGTTACTCGTCCACGGCTAACTATGGCTACACCTTC.

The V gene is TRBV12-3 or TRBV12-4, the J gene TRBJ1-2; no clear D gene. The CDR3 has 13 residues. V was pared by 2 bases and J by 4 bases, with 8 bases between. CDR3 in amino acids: CASSLSGSYGYTF. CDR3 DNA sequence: TGTGCCAGCAGTTTATCGGGGAGCTATGGCTACACCTTC.

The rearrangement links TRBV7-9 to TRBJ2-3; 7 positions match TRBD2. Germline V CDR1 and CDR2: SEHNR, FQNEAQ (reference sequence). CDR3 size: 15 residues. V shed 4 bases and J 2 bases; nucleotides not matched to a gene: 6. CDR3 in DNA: TGTGCCAGCAGCTCAAGCGGGACGAACACAGATACGCAGTATTTT. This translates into CASSSSGTNTDTQYF.

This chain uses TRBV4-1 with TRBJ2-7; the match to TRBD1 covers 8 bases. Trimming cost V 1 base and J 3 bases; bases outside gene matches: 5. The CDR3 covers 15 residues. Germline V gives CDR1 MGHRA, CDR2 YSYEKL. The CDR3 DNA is TGCGCCAGCAGCCAAGGGACAGGGTCTATCTACGAGCAGTACTTC. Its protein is CASSQGTGSIYEQYF.

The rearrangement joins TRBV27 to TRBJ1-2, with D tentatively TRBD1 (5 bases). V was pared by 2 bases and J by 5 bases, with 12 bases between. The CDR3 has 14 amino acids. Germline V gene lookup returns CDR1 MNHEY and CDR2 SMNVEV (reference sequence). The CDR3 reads CASSLGGEGYGYTF. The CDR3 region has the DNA TGTGCCAGCAGTTTAGGGGGGGAAGGGTATGGCTACACCTTC.

The DNA for the CDR3 is TGTGCCAGCACTGCTCAGGGGTTGCAGCCCCAGCATTTT. Amino acid sequence: CASTAQGLQPQHF. The genes are TRBV28 and TRBJ1-5; D may be TRBD1 (6 bases). Germline lookup yields CDR1 MDHEN and CDR2 SYDVKM. Deletions cut 7 bases from V and 7 bases from J, with 14 bases between. This CDR3 contains 13 residues.

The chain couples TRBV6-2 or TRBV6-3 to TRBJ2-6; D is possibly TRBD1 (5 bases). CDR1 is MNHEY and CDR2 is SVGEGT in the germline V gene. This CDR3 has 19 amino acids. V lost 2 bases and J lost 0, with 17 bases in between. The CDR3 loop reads CASSYVTGTFSSGANVLTF. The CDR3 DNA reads TGTGCCAGCAGTTACGTCACAGGAACTTTCTCCTCTGGGGCCAACGTCCTGACTTTC.

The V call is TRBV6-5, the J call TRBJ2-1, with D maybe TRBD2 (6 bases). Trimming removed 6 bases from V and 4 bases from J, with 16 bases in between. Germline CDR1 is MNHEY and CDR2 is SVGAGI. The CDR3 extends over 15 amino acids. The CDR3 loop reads CASSRRANTYNEQFF. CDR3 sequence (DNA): TGTGCCAGCAGCAGGAGGGCTAACACGTACAATGAGCAGTTCTTC.

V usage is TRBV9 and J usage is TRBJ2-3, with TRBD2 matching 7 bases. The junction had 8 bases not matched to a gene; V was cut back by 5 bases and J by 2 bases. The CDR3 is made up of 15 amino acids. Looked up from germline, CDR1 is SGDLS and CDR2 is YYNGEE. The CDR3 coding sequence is TGTGCCAGCAGGCCTAGCGGATCTTTCACAGATACGCAGTATTTT. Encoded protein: CASRPSGSFTDTQYF.

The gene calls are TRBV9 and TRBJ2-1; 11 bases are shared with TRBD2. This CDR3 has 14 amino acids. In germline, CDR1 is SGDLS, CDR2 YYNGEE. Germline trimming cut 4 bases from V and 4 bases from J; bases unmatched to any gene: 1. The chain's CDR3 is CASSRLAGYNEQFF. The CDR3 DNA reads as TGTGCCAGCAGCAGACTAGCGGGATACAATGAGCAGTTCTTC.

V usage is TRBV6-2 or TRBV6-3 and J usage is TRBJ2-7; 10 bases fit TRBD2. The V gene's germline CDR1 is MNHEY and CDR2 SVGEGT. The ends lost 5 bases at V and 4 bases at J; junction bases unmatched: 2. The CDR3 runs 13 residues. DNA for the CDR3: TGTGCCAGCAGTCGTAGCGGGGGGTACGAGCAGTACTTC. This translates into CASSRSGGYEQYF.

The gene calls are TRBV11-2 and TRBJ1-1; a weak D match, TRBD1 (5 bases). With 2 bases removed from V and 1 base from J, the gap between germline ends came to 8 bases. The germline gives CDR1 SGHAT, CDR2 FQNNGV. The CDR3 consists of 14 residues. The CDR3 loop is CASSLQGTNTEAFF. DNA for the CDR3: TGTGCCAGCAGCTTACAGGGAACGAACACTGAAGCTTTCTTT. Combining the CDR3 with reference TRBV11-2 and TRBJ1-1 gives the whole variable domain EAGVAQSPRYKIIEKRQSVAFWCNPISGHATLYWYQQILGQGPKLLIQFQNNGVVDDSQLPKDRFSAERLKGVDSTLKIQPAKLEDSAVYLCASSLQGTNTEAFFGQGTRLTVV.

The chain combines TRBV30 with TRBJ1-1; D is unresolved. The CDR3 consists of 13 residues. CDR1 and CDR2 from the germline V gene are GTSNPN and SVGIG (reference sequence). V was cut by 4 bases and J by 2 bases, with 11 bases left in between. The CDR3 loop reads CAWNPGGNTEAFF. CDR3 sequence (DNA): TGTGCCTGGAATCCCGGCGGTAACACTGAAGCTTTCTTT.

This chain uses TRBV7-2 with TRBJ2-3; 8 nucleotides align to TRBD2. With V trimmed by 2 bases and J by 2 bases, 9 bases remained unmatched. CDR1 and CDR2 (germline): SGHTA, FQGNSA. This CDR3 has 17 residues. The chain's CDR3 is CASSLRGTGGSTDTQYF. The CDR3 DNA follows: TGTGCCAGCAGCTTAAGGGGGACGGGGGGGTCCACAGATACGCAGTATTTT.

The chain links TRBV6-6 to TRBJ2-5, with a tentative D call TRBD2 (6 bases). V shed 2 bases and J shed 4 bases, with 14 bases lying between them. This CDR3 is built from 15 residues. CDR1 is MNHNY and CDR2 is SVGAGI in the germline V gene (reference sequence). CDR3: CASSYVLAGRETQYF. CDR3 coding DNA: TGTGCCAGCAGTTACGTACTAGCAGGACGAGAGACCCAGTACTTC.

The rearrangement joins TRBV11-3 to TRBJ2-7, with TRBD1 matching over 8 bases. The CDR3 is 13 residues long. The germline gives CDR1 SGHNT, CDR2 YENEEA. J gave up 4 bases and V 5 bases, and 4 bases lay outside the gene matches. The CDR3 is CASSLQGGYEQYF. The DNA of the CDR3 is TGTGCCAGCAGCCTACAGGGGGGATACGAGCAGTACTTC.

The CDR3 loop reads CASSDLDRASGNTIYF. The CDR3 nucleotides read TGTGCCAGCAGTGACCTGGACAGAGCCTCTGGAAACACCATATATTTT. The gene calls are TRBV2 and TRBJ1-3, with a tentative D call TRBD1 (6 bases). The V and J ends lost 3 bases and 0 bases respectively, with 12 bases between them. The V gene's germline CDR1 is SNHLY and CDR2 FYNNEI. The CDR3 consists of 16 residues.

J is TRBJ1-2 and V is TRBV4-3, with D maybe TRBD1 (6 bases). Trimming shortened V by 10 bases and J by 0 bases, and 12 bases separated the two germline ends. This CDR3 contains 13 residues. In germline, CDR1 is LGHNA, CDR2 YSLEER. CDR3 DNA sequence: TGCGCCACCCCTAAGGGGGCTAACTATGGCTACACCTTC. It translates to CATPKGANYGYTF.

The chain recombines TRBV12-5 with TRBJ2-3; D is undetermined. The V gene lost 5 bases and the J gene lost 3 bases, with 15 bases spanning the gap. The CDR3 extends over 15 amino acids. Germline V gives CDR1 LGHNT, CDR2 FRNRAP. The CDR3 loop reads CASGPRLSATDTQYF. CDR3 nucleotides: TGTGCTAGTGGTCCTCGTTTATCTGCGACAGATACGCAGTATTTT.

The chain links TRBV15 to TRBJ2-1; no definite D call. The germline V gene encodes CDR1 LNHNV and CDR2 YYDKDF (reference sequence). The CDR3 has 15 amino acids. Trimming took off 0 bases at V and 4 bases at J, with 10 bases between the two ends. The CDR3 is CATSRDLNSYNEQFF. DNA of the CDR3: TGTGCCACCAGCAGAGATCTCAACAGTTACAATGAGCAGTTCTTC.

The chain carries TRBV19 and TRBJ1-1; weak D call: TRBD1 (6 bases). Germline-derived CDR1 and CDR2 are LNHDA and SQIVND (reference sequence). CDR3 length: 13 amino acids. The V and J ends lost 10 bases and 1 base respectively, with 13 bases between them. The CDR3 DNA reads TGTGCCATCCAAGACAGGACGAACACTGAAGCTTTCTTT. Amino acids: CAIQDRTNTEAFF.